This T cell receptor beta chain was documented in a study of CD8 T cells in acute hepatitis C reinfection. Looking at the study overall: CD8+ T cells recognizing the HCV NS3-1073 epitope were profiled acutely and after viral clearance. Study-wide points: NS3-1073 specific cells were too rare to sort at chronic follow-up. TRBV04 and TRBV06 were preferentially used in all groups, not explained by naive pool overrepresentation.

The time point is: at least 347 days after estimated infection, following spontaneous clearance. Hepatitis C virus-specific T cells were sequenced directly ex vivo without in vitro expansion. HCV-specific cells were stained with NS3 1073-1081 tetramer. Losses at the gene ends were 4 bases for V and 6 bases for J; bases not matched to a gene: 10. Germline lookup yields CDR1 SGHTA and CDR2 FQGNSA. The CDR3 extends over 16 amino acids. TCRdb's copy holds only in-frame clones and misses some; the assay was immunoSEQ multiplex PCR. The table includes 2,500 to 3,000 clones, roughly 67% detected once. The sample here was HCV NS3-1073 tetramer-sorted CD8+ T cells from PBMCs, taken at follow-up. The TCR originated in a man aged 40-55 years who spontaneously cleared hepatitis C infection. The J gene is TRBJ2-3, the V gene TRBV7-2, with 10 bases fitting TRBD2. CDR3 DNA sequence: TGTGCCAGCAGCTCAGAAGTGGCAGCGGGGGGGGATACGCAGTATTTT. It is translated as CASSSEVAAGGDTQYF.